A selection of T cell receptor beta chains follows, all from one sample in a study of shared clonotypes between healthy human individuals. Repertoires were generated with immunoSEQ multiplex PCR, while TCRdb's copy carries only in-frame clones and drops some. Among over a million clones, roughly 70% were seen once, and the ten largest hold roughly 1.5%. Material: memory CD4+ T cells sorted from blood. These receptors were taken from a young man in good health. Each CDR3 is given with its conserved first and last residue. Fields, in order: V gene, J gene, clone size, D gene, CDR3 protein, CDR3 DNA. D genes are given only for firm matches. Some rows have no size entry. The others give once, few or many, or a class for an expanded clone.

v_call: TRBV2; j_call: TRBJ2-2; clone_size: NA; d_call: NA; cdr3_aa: CASSTGTKNTGELFF; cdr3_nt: TGTGCCAGCAGTACCGGGACAAAAAACACCGGGGAGCTGTTTTTT
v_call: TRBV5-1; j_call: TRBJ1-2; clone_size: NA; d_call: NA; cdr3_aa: CASSLDGGDYGYTF; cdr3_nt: TGCGCCAGCAGCTTGGACGGGGGTGACTATGGCTACACCTTC
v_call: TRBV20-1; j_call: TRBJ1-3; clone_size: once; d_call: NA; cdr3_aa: CSARGGNTIYF; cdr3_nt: TGCAGTGCTAGGGGTGGAAACACCATATATTTT
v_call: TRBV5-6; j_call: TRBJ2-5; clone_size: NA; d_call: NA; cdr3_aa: CASSLPAGQETQYF; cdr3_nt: TGTGCCAGCAGCTTGCCGGCAGGACAAGAGACCCAGTACTTC
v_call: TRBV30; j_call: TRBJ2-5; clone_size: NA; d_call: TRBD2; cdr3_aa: CAWSGGEGQYETQYF; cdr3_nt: TGTGCCTGGAGCGGGGGGGAGGGCCAGTATGAGACCCAGTACTTC
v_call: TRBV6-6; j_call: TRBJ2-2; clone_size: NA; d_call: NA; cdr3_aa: CASRLLGEGTGELFF; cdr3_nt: TGTGCCAGCAGATTACTGGGCGAAGGAACCGGGGAGCTGTTTTTT
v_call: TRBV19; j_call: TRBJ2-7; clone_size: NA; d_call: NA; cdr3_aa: CASSISDSSYEQYF; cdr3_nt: TGTGCCAGTAGTATATCTGACAGCTCCTACGAGCAGTACTTC
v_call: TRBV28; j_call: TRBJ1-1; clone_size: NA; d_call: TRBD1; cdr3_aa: CASSLPTGTGIRNTEAFF; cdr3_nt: TGTGCCAGCAGTTTGCCTACCGGGACAGGGATCCGAAACACTGAAGCTTTCTTT
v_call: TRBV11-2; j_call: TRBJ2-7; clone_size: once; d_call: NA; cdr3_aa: CASSATAAYEQYF; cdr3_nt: TGTGCCAGCAGCGCGACAGCCGCCTACGAGCAGTACTTC
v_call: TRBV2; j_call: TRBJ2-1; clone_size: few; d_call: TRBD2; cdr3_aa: CASSAGLAETPRGENEQFF; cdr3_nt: TGTGCCAGCAGTGCTGGACTAGCGGAGACCCCCCGGGGGGAGAATGAGCAGTTCTTC
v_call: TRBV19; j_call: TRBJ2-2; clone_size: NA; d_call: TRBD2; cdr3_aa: CASTPSGGKAGELFF; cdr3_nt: TGTGCCAGTACCCCTAGCGGGGGGAAGGCCGGGGAGCTGTTTTTT
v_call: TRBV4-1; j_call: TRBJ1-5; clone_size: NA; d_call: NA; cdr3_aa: CASSQGDRNQPQHF; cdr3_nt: TGCGCCAGCAGCCAAGGGGATCGCAATCAGCCCCAGCATTTT
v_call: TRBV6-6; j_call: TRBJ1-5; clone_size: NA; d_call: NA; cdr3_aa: CASSYYERGNQPQHF; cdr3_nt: TGTGCCAGCAGTTACTATGAGAGGGGCAATCAGCCCCAGCATTTT
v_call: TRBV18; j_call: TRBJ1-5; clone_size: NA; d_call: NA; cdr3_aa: CASSLDRTGNQPQHF; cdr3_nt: TGTGCCAGCTCACTCGACAGAACGGGGAATCAGCCCCAGCATTTT
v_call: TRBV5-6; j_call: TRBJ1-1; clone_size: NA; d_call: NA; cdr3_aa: CASSLVGVGTNTEAFF; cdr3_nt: TGTGCCAGCAGCTTGGTTGGCGTAGGGACCAACACTGAAGCTTTCTTT
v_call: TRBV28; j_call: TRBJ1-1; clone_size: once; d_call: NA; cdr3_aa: CAIGRQLNTEAFF; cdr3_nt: TGTGCCATAGGTCGCCAGTTGAACACTGAAGCTTTCTTT
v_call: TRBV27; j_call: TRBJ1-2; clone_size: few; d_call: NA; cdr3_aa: CASSFRGANGYTF; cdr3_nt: TGTGCCAGCAGTTTCAGGGGAGCGAATGGCTACACCTTC